The present entry profiles one TCR beta chain with its context. A junction boundary mismatches the germline segment, possibly from a read error. This record belongs to a study of blood T cell repertoires in COVID-19. At the level of the study: COVID-19 samples from acute and convalescent phases originated in the United States, Italy and Spain. Nucleic acid was either cDNA or gDNA, and it came from T cells, B-cell-depleted T cells, or PBMCs.

The CDR3 sequence is 14 residues long. Germline V gene sequence: CDR1 SSHAT, CDR2 FNYEAQ (reference sequence). Per the original methods: The authors estimated nucleated cell counts from reference gene primer amplification. Data came from immunoSEQ multiplex PCR; TCRdb stores just in-frame clones and leaves some out. Clone size and V and J calls were adopted from that table, with D and trimming inferred from the DNA. The sample holds 180,000 or so clones, around 87% seen once. This chain connects TRBV7-7 to TRBJ2-7; 9 nucleotides agree with TRBD1. The specimen sequenced was peripheral blood. This TCR derives from a middle-aged man with active or convalescent COVID-19. The chain's CDR3 is CASSPTGGSYEQYF. The CDR3 DNA reads TGTGCTAGCAGCCCGACAGGGGGGTCCTACGAGCAGTACTTC.